A selection of T cell receptor beta chains follows, all from one sample in a study of cytomegalovirus exposure and HLA in healthy donors. The data were produced by immunoSEQ multiplex PCR, yet TCRdb's version contains in-frame clones alone and is incomplete. The data show 200,000 or so clones, and the top ten clones hold roughly 0.74%. Specimen: PBMCs. The source of these receptors is a boy younger than 18 in good health and CMV-seronegative. The CDR3 runs from the conserved cysteine through the conserved F or W. A D gene is named only where the DNA matches it firmly.

>TRBV5-1|19|TRBD2|TRBJ2-3
CASSSPPAGGPLSTDTQYF
TGCGCCAGCAGCTCCCCCCCAGCGGGGGGCCCCCTTAGCACAGATACGCAGTATTTT
>TRBV25-1|15|TRBD1|TRBJ2-1
CASSSGQGASNEQFF
TGTGCCAGCAGCTCGGGACAGGGGGCAAGCAATGAGCAGTTCTTC
>TRBV28|14|NA|TRBJ1-2
CASSSIPPGDGYTF
TGTGCCAGCAGCTCCATCCCGCCGGGAGATGGCTACACCTTC
>TRBV6-4|15|TRBD1|TRBJ1-2
CASSETTGANYGYTF
TGTGCCAGCAGTGAGACCACAGGGGCTAACTATGGCTACACCTTC
>TRBV14|15|TRBD1|TRBJ2-7
CASSQGTGGLYEQYF
TGTGCCAGCAGCCAAGGGACAGGGGGCCTGTATGAGCAGTACTTC
>TRBV29-1|12|NA|TRBJ1-1
CSGYRVGTEAFF
TGCAGCGGATACAGGGTGGGCACTGAAGCTTTCTTT
>TRBV11-2|13|NA|TRBJ2-4
CASSPSGGNIQYF
TGTGCCAGCAGCCCCTCCGGGGGAAACATTCAGTACTTC
>TRBV11-2|17|NA|TRBJ1-6
CASRKPGGRVSNSPLHF
TGTGCCAGCCGGAAACCCGGGGGGAGAGTATCTAATTCACCCCTCCACTTT
>TRBV25-1|15|NA|TRBJ2-6
CASSDLRAGANVLTF
TGTGCCAGCAGTGACCTCAGGGCTGGGGCCAACGTCCTGACTTTC
>TRBV11-2|17|NA|TRBJ2-7
CASGVRSAGRGSYEQYF
TGTGCCAGCGGGGTTCGTTCTGCGGGAAGGGGCTCCTACGAGCAGTACTTC
>TRBV7-3|13|NA|TRBJ2-3
CASSLGNGDTQYF
TGTGCCAGCAGCTTAGGCAACGGGGATACGCAGTATTTT
>TRBV2|13|TRBD1|TRBJ1-1
CASSGTGTGKAFF
TGTGCCAGCAGTGGGACAGGGACGGGAAAAGCTTTCTTT
>TRBV29-1|11|NA|TRBJ2-7
CSVEGAYEQYF
TGCAGCGTTGAAGGGGCCTACGAGCAGTACTTC
>TRBV2|14|NA|TRBJ2-5
CASSPRAREETQYF
TGTGCCAGCAGTCCTAGGGCCAGGGAAGAGACCCAGTACTTC
>TRBV2|15|TRBD1|TRBJ2-1
CASSDMDRGPGEQFF
TGTGCCAGCAGTGATATGGACAGGGGGCCTGGTGAGCAGTTCTTC
>TRBV2|16|TRBD1|TRBJ1-1
CASSEMTGARNTEAFF
TGTGCCAGCAGTGAAATGACAGGGGCTAGGAACACTGAAGCTTTCTTT
>TRBV4-2|13|NA|TRBJ1-6
CASRAGLGSPLHF
TGTGCCAGCAGGGCGGGGCTTGGGTCACCCCTCCACTTT
>TRBV5-4|15|NA|TRBJ1-3
CASSETGGGGNTIYF
TGTGCCAGCAGCGAAACCGGGGGAGGGGGAAACACCATATATTTT
>TRBV13|15|TRBD1|TRBJ2-3
CASTFSEGATDTQYF
TGTGCCAGCACCTTTTCTGAGGGGGCTACAGATACGCAGTATTTT
>TRBV19|15|NA|TRBJ1-1
CASRHLGGVGTEAFF
TGTGCCAGTAGACATCTGGGGGGGGTGGGCACTGAAGCTTTCTTT
>TRBV19|16|NA|TRBJ1-6
CASSITGLAYNSPLHF
TGTGCCAGTAGTATAACAGGGCTTGCCTATAATTCACCCCTCCACTTT
>TRBV11-2|14|TRBD1|TRBJ2-3
CASSRDRNTDTQYF
TGTGCCAGCAGCCGGGACAGGAACACAGATACGCAGTATTTT
>TRBV7-6|14|TRBD1|TRBJ2-7
CASSFGTASYEQYF
TGTGCCAGCAGCTTTGGGACAGCCTCCTACGAGCAGTACTTC
>TRBV9|15|NA|TRBJ2-1
CASSYDSFSYNEQFF
TGTGCCAGCAGCTATGACAGTTTCTCCTACAATGAGCAGTTCTTC
>TRBV28|15|TRBD1|TRBJ2-7
CASSLRATGLYEQYF
TGTGCCAGCAGTCTCCGAGCGACAGGGCTCTACGAGCAGTACTTC
>TRBV7-3|15|TRBD2|TRBJ2-1
CASSRDSGGAYEQFF
TGTGCCAGCAGCCGTGACAGCGGGGGTGCGTATGAGCAGTTCTTC
>TRBV11-2|15|NA|TRBJ2-7
CASRAPTGSPYEQYF
TGTGCCAGCAGGGCACCAACCGGGTCCCCCTACGAGCAGTACTTC
>TRBV4-1|18|TRBD2|TRBJ2-1
CASSQDPSGGVSYNEQFF
TGCGCCAGCAGCCAAGATCCCAGCGGGGGGGTCTCCTACAATGAGCAGTTCTTC
>TRBV4-1|16|TRBD1|TRBJ1-1
CASSQGRGQGNTEAFF
TGCGCCAGCAGCCAAGGGAGGGGGCAAGGGAACACTGAAGCTTTCTTT
>TRBV4-1|15|NA|TRBJ2-3
CASSIRQRITDTQYF
TGTGCCAGCAGCATACGACAGCGTATTACAGATACGCAGTATTTT
>TRBV5-1|16|NA|TRBJ2-7
CASSQNQGGSSYEQYF
TGCGCCAGCAGCCAGAACCAGGGAGGAAGTTCCTACGAGCAGTACTTC